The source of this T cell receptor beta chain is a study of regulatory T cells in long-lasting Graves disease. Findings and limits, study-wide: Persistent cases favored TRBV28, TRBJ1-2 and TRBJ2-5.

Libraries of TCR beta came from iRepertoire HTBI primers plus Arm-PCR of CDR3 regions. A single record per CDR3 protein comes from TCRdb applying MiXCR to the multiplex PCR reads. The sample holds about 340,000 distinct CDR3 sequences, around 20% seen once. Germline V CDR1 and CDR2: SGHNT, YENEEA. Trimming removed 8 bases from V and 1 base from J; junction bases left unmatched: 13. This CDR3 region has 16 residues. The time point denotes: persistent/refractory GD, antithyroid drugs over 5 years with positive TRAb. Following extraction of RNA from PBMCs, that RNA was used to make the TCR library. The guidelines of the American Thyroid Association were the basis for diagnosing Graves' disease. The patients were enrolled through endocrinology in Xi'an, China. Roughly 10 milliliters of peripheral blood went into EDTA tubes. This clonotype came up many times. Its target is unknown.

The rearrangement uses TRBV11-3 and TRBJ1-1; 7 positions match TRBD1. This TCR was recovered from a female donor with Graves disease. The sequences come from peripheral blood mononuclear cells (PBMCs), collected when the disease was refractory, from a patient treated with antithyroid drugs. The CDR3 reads CASGYDFWTGNTEAFF. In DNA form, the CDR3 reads TGTGCCAGCGGATACGATTTTTGGACAGGGAACACTGAAGCTTTCTTT.